These T cell receptor beta chains were read from a single sample in a study of blood T cell repertoires in COVID-19. The table came from immunoSEQ multiplex PCR; TCRdb's copy has only in-frame clones and leaves some out. The repertoire consists of 140,000 to 150,000 clones, with around 85% occurring once and the leading ten covering 6.2%. The sequenced material came from PBMCs or T cells enriched from blood (not recorded which). Source of these receptors: a woman in her forties who had recovered from COVID-19. Both conserved end residues are part of each CDR3. The D gene is left open where the match is weak. The size of a clone is reported for some rows only, either as once, few or many, or as a class for expanded clones.

>TRBD1|13|TRBJ2-7|once|TRBV29-1
TGCAGCGTTGGGAGACAGGGGGCTTGGGAGCAGTACTTC
CSVGRQGAWEQYF
>.|14|TRBJ1-1|.|TRBV19
TGTGCCAGTAGTATAGTAGGTGGAGGCACTGAAGCTTTCTTT
CASSIVGGGTEAFF
>TRBD2|15|TRBJ2-1|.|TRBV4-1
TGCGCCAGCAGCCAAGCCTCTAGCGGGAGTATTGAGCAGTTCTTC
CASSQASSGSIEQFF
>.|13|TRBJ1-1|.|TRBV19
TGTGCCAGTAGCCAGGCGACGGACACTGAAGCTTTCTTT
CASSQATDTEAFF
>.|12|TRBJ2-5|.|TRBV3-1/TRBV3-2
TGTGCCAGCAGAGTAGCCGGGGAGACCCAGTACTTC
CASRVAGETQYF
>.|14|TRBJ2-7|.|TRBV27
TGTGCCAGCAGTCCCAGGAGCTTCCAGGGGGAGCAGTACTTC
CASSPRSFQGEQYF
>.|15|TRBJ1-4|.|TRBV19
TGTGCCAGTAGGATGACAGGTGGGGCGGCTGAAAAACTGTTTTTT
CASRMTGGAAEKLFF
>.|16|TRBJ2-7|.|TRBV12-1
TGTGCCAGCAGCCCAACGGGGGACGGCGGCACCTACGAGCAGTACTTC
CASSPTGDGGTYEQYF
>.|15|TRBJ2-3|few|TRBV5-8
TGTGCCAGCAGCTTCTCAGGGCGCAGGGCAGATACGCAGTATTTT
CASSFSGRRADTQYF
>.|14|TRBJ1-2|.|TRBV5-6
TGTGCCAGCAGCTTGGTGGCCAGGAGGGGTGGCTACACCTTC
CASSLVARRGGYTF
>TRBD1|15|TRBJ1-5|.|TRBV19
TGTGCCAGTAGGACCACAGGGGCTGGCAATCAGCCCCAGCATTTT
CASRTTGAGNQPQHF
>.|14|TRBJ1-1|.|TRBV7-3
TGTGCCAGCAGCTCACAGGGAATGAACACTGAAGCTTTCTTT
CASSSQGMNTEAFF
>.|13|TRBJ2-7|.|TRBV18
TGTGCCAGCTCCGGACAGGGACTACGCGAGCAGTACTTC
CASSGQGLREQYF
>.|13|TRBJ1-2|once|TRBV6-1
TGTGCCAGCAGTGAAGTTGAGGTCAGAGGCTACACCTTC
CASSEVEVRGYTF
>TRBD2|13|TRBJ2-3|.|TRBV18
TGTGCCAGCTCACCGGCGGGAGCAGATACGCAGTATTTT
CASSPAGADTQYF
>TRBD1|15|TRBJ1-1|.|TRBV5-4
TGTGCCAGCAGCGAGGAACAGGGGGTCTACACTGAAGCTTTCTTT
CASSEEQGVYTEAFF
>.|13|TRBJ2-2|.|TRBV5-6
TGTGCCAGCAGTACAGGGAACACCGGGGAGCTGTTTTTT
CASSTGNTGELFF
>TRBD1|14|TRBJ2-2|.|TRBV19
TGTGCCAGTAGTACTGGGCAGGGGGCCGGGGAGCTGTTTTTT
CASSTGQGAGELFF
>.|14|TRBJ1-1|.|TRBV7-8
TGTGCCAGCAGCCCCCGGCAGGGAATCACTGAAGCTTTCTTT
CASSPRQGITEAFF
>.|14|TRBJ2-7|.|TRBV19
TGTGCCAGTACCAGGACGGGGAGCTCCTACGAGCAGTACTTC
CASTRTGSSYEQYF
>TRBD2|16|TRBJ2-2|.|TRBV5-1
TGCGCCAGCGGCTCACTAGCGGGCGCGAACACCGGGGAGCTGTTTTTT
CASGSLAGANTGELFF
>.|16|TRBJ1-1|.|TRBV18
TGTGCCAGCTCACCAATGGGCCAATCCTCAGCCACTGAAGCTTTCTTT
CASSPMGQSSATEAFF
>TRBD2|15|TRBJ2-3|.|TRBV6-4
TGTGCCAGCAGTGACACTAGCGGGGGGGCAGATACGCAGTATTTT
CASSDTSGGADTQYF
>TRBD2|14|TRBJ2-3|.|TRBV6-5
TGTGCCAGCAGTCCGGGACTAGCGGTAGATACGCAGTATTTT
CASSPGLAVDTQYF
>TRBD1|13|TRBJ1-2|few|TRBV19
TGTGCCAGTAGTACGACAGGGAACTATGGCTACACCTTC
CASSTTGNYGYTF
>TRBD1|15|TRBJ1-6|once|TRBV5-4
TGTGCCAGCAGCTTGGCGGGACAGCCAAATTCACCCCTCCACTTT
CASSLAGQPNSPLHF
>TRBD2|16|TRBJ2-1|.|TRBV4-1
TGCGCCAGCAGCCAAGGGGGACTAGCGGGAAGGCGCGAGCAGTTCTTC
CASSQGGLAGRREQFF
>.|14|TRBJ2-5|.|TRBV5-6
TGTGCCAGCAGCTTGGGGCAGGGCCCAGAGACCCAGTACTTC
CASSLGQGPETQYF
>TRBD1|16|TRBJ2-3|.|TRBV18
TGTGCCAGCTCATCGGGGACAGGGGCGAGCACAGATACGCAGTATTTT
CASSSGTGASTDTQYF
>.|16|TRBJ2-2|.|TRBV7-7
TGTGCTAGCAGCTTTAGCGGTCCACCGAACACCGGGGAGCTGTTTTTT
CASSFSGPPNTGELFF
>.|17|TRBJ2-5|.|TRBV3-1/TRBV3-2
TGTGCCAGCAGCCAAGATCGCCCCAGAATAAACCAAGAGACCCAGTACTTC
CASSQDRPRINQETQYF
>TRBD1|14|TRBJ1-2|once|TRBV14
TGTGCCAGCAGCCTGTCTCAGGGGGCGCAAGGCTACACCTTC
CASSLSQGAQGYTF
>.|16|TRBJ2-5|.|TRBV21-1
TGTGCCAGCACCGATTCGGGGACTAGCGGGGAAGAGACCCAGTACTTC
CASTDSGTSGEETQYF
>.|15|TRBJ1-3|.|TRBV11-2
TGTGCCAGCCGCGAGCTGAGGGCTTCGGAGAACACCATATATTTT
CASRELRASENTIYF
>TRBD2|14|TRBJ2-1|.|TRBV9
TGTGCCAGCAGCCTACTCGCGGGAGACAATGAGCAGTTCTTC
CASSLLAGDNEQFF
>.|14|TRBJ2-5|.|TRBV19
TGTGCCAGTAAGTCGCAGGCGCATCAAGAGACCCAGTACTTC
CASKSQAHQETQYF
>.|15|TRBJ2-2|.|TRBV5-1
TGCGCCAGCAGCTTGGATGTGGGGGGCACCGGGGAGCTGTTTTTT
CASSLDVGGTGELFF
>.|12|TRBJ1-2|.|TRBV10-3
TGTGCCACCGCCGGGGTCACCGGGGGCTACACCTTC
CATAGVTGGYTF
>TRBD2|18|TRBJ2-1|.|TRBV5-6
TGTGCCAGCAGCCCAAGGAGACGAATAGCGGGAGTAGGCGATGAGCAGTTCTTC
CASSPRRRIAGVGDEQFF
>.|16|TRBJ2-4|.|TRBV21-1
TGTGCCAGCGCGGGGGCAAAGGGGCAGCGGCGGGACATTCAGTACTTC
CASAGAKGQRRDIQYF
>.|18|TRBJ2-1|.|TRBV7-2
TGTGCCAGCAGCTTAAGGGGCGGGGCGGGGAGCTCCTACAATGAGCAGTTCTTC
CASSLRGGAGSSYNEQFF
>TRBD2|15|TRBJ2-5|.|TRBV28
TGTGCCAGCAGTCCCCAACTAGCGAATCAAGAGACCCAGTACTTC
CASSPQLANQETQYF
>TRBD2|17|TRBJ2-1|.|TRBV9
TGTGCCAGCAGCGGGGGACTAGCGGGAGGTCGGTACAATGAGCAGTTCTTC
CASSGGLAGGRYNEQFF
>.|15|TRBJ2-2|.|TRBV7-8
TGTGCCAGCAGCTTAGCGGGGCGGGGGCTGGGGGAGCTGTTTTTT
CASSLAGRGLGELFF
>.|15|TRBJ2-1|.|TRBV19
TGTGCCAGTAGGGAGGTGGAAAGCTCCTACAATGAGCAGTTCTTC
CASREVESSYNEQFF
>TRBD1|14|TRBJ1-2|.|TRBV13
TGTGCCAGCAGCCCGGACAGGGGGGTCTATGGCTACACCTTC
CASSPDRGVYGYTF
>.|14|TRBJ2-1|.|TRBV2
TGTGCCAGCAGATATTCGGGGGTCTACAATGAGCAGTTCTTC
CASRYSGVYNEQFF
>.|16|TRBJ1-2|.|TRBV27
TGTGCCAGCAGTTTAGGTCCCCTGGACATTAGCTATGGCTACACCTTC
CASSLGPLDISYGYTF
>TRBD1|16|TRBJ2-2|.|TRBV5-4
TGTGCCAGCAGCTCGGGGACAGGGGGCAATACCGGGGAGCTGTTTTTT
CASSSGTGGNTGELFF
>.|19|TRBJ2-2|.|TRBV6-1
TGTGCCAGCAGTGAAGCGCTGTCGTTGAGGTCGGTAGTAGCCGGGGAGCTGTTTTTT
CASSEALSLRSVVAGELFF
>.|11|TRBJ1-5|.|TRBV20-1
TGCAGTGCTAGCTCAACCGAGGCCCGGCATTTT
CSASSTEARHF
>.|12|TRBJ1-2|few|TRBV30
TGTGCCTGGAACCCTGGACAGTATGGCTACACCTTC
CAWNPGQYGYTF
>.|15|TRBJ2-3|many|TRBV5-1
TGCGCCAGCAGCTTGGATGGAGGGGACACAGATACGCAGTATTTT
CASSLDGGDTDTQYF
>.|14|TRBJ1-1|.|TRBV7-8
TGTGCCAGCAGCTTTGCTTTTGAGGACACTGAAGCTTTCTTT
CASSFAFEDTEAFF
>.|15|TRBJ2-7|.|TRBV4-1
TGCGCCAGCAGCCGAGCGGGCGGGGGCGGCTACGAGCAGTACTTC
CASSRAGGGGYEQYF